This TCR beta chain is from a study of blood T cells in healthy people across ages. CDR3 length equals 13 residues. The germline V gene encodes CDR1 SGHTA and CDR2 FQGNSA. A word on this clonotype: At one of its ends the junction is not consistent with the germline gene, which may arise from a read error.

Researchers isolated at least 6 million PBMCs per sample. A second PCR, run for about 7 to 12 cycles, used a sample-barcoded 5' primer plus a J-beta primer mix. A minimum of 3 million CDR3-containing paired-end reads was obtained for each sample. TCRdb processed the 5' RACE reads anew with MiXCR; each CDR3 protein has one entry. The table has hundreds of thousands of distinct CDR3 sequences, around 26% seen once. The chain couples TRBV7-2 to TRBJ2-5; D not certain. The sequencing input was blood. The receptor's source is a woman older than 75 in good health. CDR3 in amino acids: CASSPGPQETLYF. The DNA for the CDR3 is TGTGCCAGCAGCCCTGGACCCCAAGAGACCCTGTACTTC.